Presented here are 24 T cell receptor beta chains from one specimen sequenced in a study of cytomegalovirus exposure and HLA in healthy donors. The method was immunoSEQ multiplex PCR; TCRdb's version includes in-frame clones alone and lacks a portion of them. This table holds roughly 70,000 clones, approximately 95% found once. The specimen sequenced was PBMCs. These receptors were obtained from a man aged 18 to 30 in good health and CMV-seronegative.

This clone was seen just once. The V call is TRBV9, the J call TRBJ2-7; D gene ambiguous. The V gene lost 0 bases and the J gene lost 6 bases, with 7 bases spanning the gap. From germline, CDR1 is SGDLS and CDR2 YYNGEE. The CDR3 length is 12 residues. The CDR3 loop reads CASSVVPCEQYF. CDR3 coding DNA: TGTGCCAGCAGCGTAGTCCCATGCGAGCAGTACTTC.

This chain uses TRBV7-3 with TRBJ1-1, with a possible D match to TRBD1 (6 bases). Germline V gives CDR1 SGHTA, CDR2 FQGTGA. The CDR3 is 16 residues long. V dropped 5 bases and J dropped 5 bases, with 21 bases sitting between them. CDR3 sequence (DNA): TGTGCCAGCAGCCCATCACAGGGAGGGGTCGGGACTGAAGCTTTCTTT. Translated, it gives CASSPSQGGVGTEAFF. The full variable domain, rest sourced from reference TRBV7-3 and TRBJ1-1, is GAGVSQTPSNKVTEKGKYVELRCDPISGHTALYWYRQSLGQGPEFLIYFQGTGAADDSGLPNDRFFAVRPEGSVSTLKIQRTERGDSAVYLCASSPSQGGVGTEAFFGQGTRLTVV.

V is TRBV6-1 and J is TRBJ1-4, with a possible D match to TRBD1 (5 bases). Per the germline V gene, CDR1 is MNHNS and CDR2 is SASEGT. The CDR3 extends over 15 amino acids. The germline V and J ends were trimmed by 3 bases and 2 bases, with 10 bases remaining between them. The CDR3 nucleotides read TGTGCCAGCAGTGACAACAGGAGCACTAATGAAAAACTGTTTTTT. This codes for CASSDNRSTNEKLFF.

The chain joins TRBV6-1 to TRBJ1-2; TRBD1 might be the D (5 bases). The V and J ends lost 7 bases and 4 bases respectively, with 7 bases between them. The CDR3 runs 11 residues. Germline V gene lookup returns CDR1 MNHNS and CDR2 SASEGT. The CDR3 nucleotides read TGTGCCAGCACGCAGGGCTATGGCTACACCTTC. Its translation is CASTQGYGYTF.

This clone was observed once. The genes are TRBV18 and TRBJ2-1; 9 nucleotides agree with TRBD1. Germline loops: CDR1 KGHSH, CDR2 LQKENI. V lost 3 bases to trimming and J lost 6 bases; unmatched junction nucleotides: 9. This CDR3 is 16 amino acids long. The CDR3: CASSPIGTGSINEQFF. The CDR3, as DNA: TGTGCCAGCTCACCGATAGGGACAGGGTCGATCAATGAGCAGTTCTTC.

V gene TRBV2 combines with J gene TRBJ1-5; a weak D match, TRBD1 (5 bases). The CDR3 contains 15 residues. V lost 6 bases and J 3 bases, leaving 15 bases between the germline ends. CDR1 is SNHLY, CDR2 FYNNEI, per germline. The DNA of the CDR3 is TGTGCCAGCAGGTTAATAGGGGATTACAATCAGCCCCAGCATTTT. Translated, it gives CASRLIGDYNQPQHF.

The rearrangement joins TRBV5-4 to TRBJ2-5, with unresolved D. This CDR3 has 16 residues. CDR1 SGHNT and CDR2 YYREEE come from the germline V gene (reference sequence). Trimming removed 0 bases from V and 1 base from J, with 13 bases in between. DNA for the CDR3: TGTGCCAGCAGCTTGGCGATATTTGGCTCCCAAGAGACCCAGTACTTC. It is translated as CASSLAIFGSQETQYF.

In its sample, this clone was seen once. CDR3 sequence (DNA): TGTGCCAGCAGCTTCCAGGAGACCCAGTACTTC. Its protein product is CASSFQETQYF. The gene calls are TRBV7-9 and TRBJ2-5; D is undetermined. Trimming stripped 3 bases from V and 5 bases from J, with 4 bases between. From germline, CDR1 is SEHNR and CDR2 FQNEAQ (reference sequence). The CDR3 loop spans 11 amino acids.

The chain combines TRBV10-1 with TRBJ2-1, with 8 positions matching TRBD1. Germline CDR1 WNHNN, CDR2 SYGVQD (reference sequence). CDR3 size: 14 residues. V shed 2 bases and J 9 bases; nucleotides not matched to a gene: 6. The CDR3 region has the DNA TGCGCCAGCAGTGAGGGGACAGGAGGATCTGAGCAGTTCTTC. This sequence encodes CASSEGTGGSEQFF.

In its sample, this clone was seen once. This chain connects TRBV4-2 to TRBJ1-2, with 8 bases matching TRBD1. The CDR3 runs 16 residues. Germline V lookup: CDR1 LGHNA, CDR2 YNFKEQ. The ends lost 0 bases at V and 8 bases at J; junction bases unmatched: 11. The CDR3 DNA reads as TGTGCCAGCAGCCAAGATAGGCAGGGGGCGCTGCGCGGCTACACCTTC. Residues: CASSQDRQGALRGYTF.

This clone was observed a handful of times. The chain carries TRBV6-4 and TRBJ2-3, with TRBD1 matching 11 bases. The V segment lost 2 bases and the J segment 4 bases; nucleotides outside the gene matches: 2. CDR1 and CDR2 (germline): MRHNA, SNTAGT. The CDR3 length is 15 residues. The CDR3 spells CASSDRTGGADTQYF. In nucleotides, the CDR3 is TGTGCCAGCAGTGACAGGACAGGGGGCGCAGATACGCAGTATTTT.

This chain uses TRBV7-9 with TRBJ1-2; TRBD1 matches 7 bases. With 4 bases clipped from V and 2 bases from J, the junction kept 7 bases outside the gene matches. CDR1 and CDR2 from the germline V gene are SEHNR and FQNEAQ (reference sequence). There are 15 residues in the CDR3. The CDR3 loop is CASSSTGRSNYGYTF. CDR3 DNA: TGTGCCAGCAGCTCGACAGGGAGGTCGAACTATGGCTACACCTTC.

The J gene is TRBJ2-7, the V gene TRBV6-1, with 7 bases aligning to TRBD2. Losses at the gene ends were 5 bases for V and 4 bases for J; bases not matched to a gene: 8. This CDR3 is 14 amino acids long. Germline CDR1 and CDR2: MNHNS and SASEGT. Written as DNA, the CDR3 is TGTGCCAGCAGTCCGGGACTAAGATGGTACGAGCAGTACTTC. Translated, it gives CASSPGLRWYEQYF.

This chain connects TRBV27 to TRBJ2-1; a weak D match, TRBD2 (6 bases). The CDR3 sequence is 16 residues long. In germline, CDR1 is MNHEY, CDR2 SMNVEV (reference sequence). The germline V and J ends were trimmed by 2 bases and 0 bases, with 11 bases remaining between them. The CDR3 coding sequence is TGTGCCAGCAGTTTACCGGGACTGAGCTCCTACAATGAGCAGTTCTTC. This gives the protein CASSLPGLSSYNEQFF.

The J gene is TRBJ2-7, the V gene TRBV27; a possible D gene is TRBD2 (5 bases). The germline V gene encodes CDR1 MNHEY and CDR2 SMNVEV (reference sequence). This CDR3 has 14 amino acids. DNA of the CDR3: TGTGCGAGCTCAATCCATGCAGGACTCTACGAGCAGTACTTC. This translates into CASSIHAGLYEQYF.

This clone was detected only a few times. The chain carries TRBV11-3 and TRBJ2-1, with a possible D match to TRBD2 (6 bases). Between the trimmed V and J ends, which lost 1 base and 8 bases, there was a span of 9 bases. There are 13 residues in the CDR3. CDR1 and CDR2 from the germline V gene are SGHNT and YENEEA. Here the CDR3 reads CASSLGRGYEQFF. CDR3 nucleotide sequence: TGTGCCAGCAGCTTAGGGCGGGGTTATGAGCAGTTCTTC.

This rearrangement joins TRBV19 to TRBJ2-3; D remains ambiguous. CDR3 length: 11 residues. The germline gives CDR1 LNHDA, CDR2 SQIVND (reference sequence). Trimming cost V 9 bases and J 3 bases, with 7 bases left between them. The CDR3 nucleotides read TGTGCCAGCCTAGGAACAGATACGCAGTATTTT. It encodes CASLGTDTQYF. The full variable domain, rest sourced from reference TRBV19 and TRBJ2-3, is DGGITQSPKYLFRKEGQNVTLSCEQNLNHDAMYWYRQDPGQGLRLIYYSQIVNDFQKGDIAEGYSVSREKKESFPLTVTSAQKNPTAFYLCASLGTDTQYFGPGTRLTVL.

V gene TRBV18 combines with J gene TRBJ1-1, with D uncertain. Germline CDR1 is KGHSH and CDR2 is LQKENI. The V gene lost 1 base and the J gene lost 0 bases, with 6 bases spanning the gap. The CDR3 consists of 14 residues. CDR3 sequence (DNA): TGTGCCAGCTCACCACAGAGGATGAACACTGAAGCTTTCTTT. Protein product: CASSPQRMNTEAFF.

The rearrangement uses TRBV7-9 and TRBJ1-1, with 9 bases lining up with TRBD1. Germline V gene lookup returns CDR1 SEHNR and CDR2 FQNEAQ (reference sequence). Unmatched junction bases numbered 5, after V lost 6 bases and J lost 3 bases. The CDR3 spans 14 residues. The CDR3, as DNA: TGTGCCAGCAGATACAGACAGGGGGACACTGAAGCTTTCTTT. Protein sequence: CASRYRQGDTEAFF.

This chain links TRBV5-8 with TRBJ1-4, with D unresolved. The CDR3 is 15 amino acids. Germline values: CDR1 SGHTS, CDR2 YDEGEE. V was clipped by 0 bases and J by 9 bases, with 15 bases between them. CDR3 nucleotide sequence: TGTGCCAGCAGCTTGGTACAGTTCGGTAGTAAAAAACTGTTTTTT. It translates to CASSLVQFGSKKLFF.

This chain links TRBV2 with TRBJ2-7; D gene unclear. V gave up 6 bases and J gave up 3 bases, with 12 bases separating them. Germline V CDR1 and CDR2: SNHLY, FYNNEI. The CDR3 is 13 residues long. As DNA, the CDR3 is TGTGCCAGCAGACCCATCAACGGCTACGAGCAGTACTTC. Translating gives CASRPINGYEQYF.

The chain links TRBV2 to TRBJ2-1; 9 nucleotides agree with TRBD1. V was clipped by 4 bases and J by 10 bases; unmatched bases: 8. Germline loops: CDR1 SNHLY, CDR2 FYNNEI. The CDR3 spans 14 residues. In nucleotides, the CDR3 is TGTGCCAGCAGTGGGGGGCGACAGGGGGGAGAGCAGTTCTTC. This encodes CASSGGRQGGEQFF.

Concerning this clone: Sequence at one end of the junction differs from germline and may be a read error. The DNA for the CDR3 is TGTGCCAGCTGCCATCGGTGGTGTGCCTATGGCTACACCTTC. Translated: CASCHRWCAYGYTF. The rearrangement joins TRBV14 to TRBJ1-2, with D unresolved. The CDR3 has 14 amino acids. CDR1 is SGHDN and CDR2 is FVKESK in the germline V gene.

The rearrangement joins TRBV5-1 to TRBJ2-1; TRBD1 might be the D (5 bases). Per germline, CDR1 SGHRS and CDR2 YFSETQ. The CDR3 runs 14 residues. V lost 3 bases and J 9 bases, leaving 16 bases between the germline ends. CDR3 loop: CASSSAPGYSEQFF. CDR3 nucleotides: TGCGCCAGCAGCTCTGCCCCAGGGTATAGTGAGCAGTTCTTC.